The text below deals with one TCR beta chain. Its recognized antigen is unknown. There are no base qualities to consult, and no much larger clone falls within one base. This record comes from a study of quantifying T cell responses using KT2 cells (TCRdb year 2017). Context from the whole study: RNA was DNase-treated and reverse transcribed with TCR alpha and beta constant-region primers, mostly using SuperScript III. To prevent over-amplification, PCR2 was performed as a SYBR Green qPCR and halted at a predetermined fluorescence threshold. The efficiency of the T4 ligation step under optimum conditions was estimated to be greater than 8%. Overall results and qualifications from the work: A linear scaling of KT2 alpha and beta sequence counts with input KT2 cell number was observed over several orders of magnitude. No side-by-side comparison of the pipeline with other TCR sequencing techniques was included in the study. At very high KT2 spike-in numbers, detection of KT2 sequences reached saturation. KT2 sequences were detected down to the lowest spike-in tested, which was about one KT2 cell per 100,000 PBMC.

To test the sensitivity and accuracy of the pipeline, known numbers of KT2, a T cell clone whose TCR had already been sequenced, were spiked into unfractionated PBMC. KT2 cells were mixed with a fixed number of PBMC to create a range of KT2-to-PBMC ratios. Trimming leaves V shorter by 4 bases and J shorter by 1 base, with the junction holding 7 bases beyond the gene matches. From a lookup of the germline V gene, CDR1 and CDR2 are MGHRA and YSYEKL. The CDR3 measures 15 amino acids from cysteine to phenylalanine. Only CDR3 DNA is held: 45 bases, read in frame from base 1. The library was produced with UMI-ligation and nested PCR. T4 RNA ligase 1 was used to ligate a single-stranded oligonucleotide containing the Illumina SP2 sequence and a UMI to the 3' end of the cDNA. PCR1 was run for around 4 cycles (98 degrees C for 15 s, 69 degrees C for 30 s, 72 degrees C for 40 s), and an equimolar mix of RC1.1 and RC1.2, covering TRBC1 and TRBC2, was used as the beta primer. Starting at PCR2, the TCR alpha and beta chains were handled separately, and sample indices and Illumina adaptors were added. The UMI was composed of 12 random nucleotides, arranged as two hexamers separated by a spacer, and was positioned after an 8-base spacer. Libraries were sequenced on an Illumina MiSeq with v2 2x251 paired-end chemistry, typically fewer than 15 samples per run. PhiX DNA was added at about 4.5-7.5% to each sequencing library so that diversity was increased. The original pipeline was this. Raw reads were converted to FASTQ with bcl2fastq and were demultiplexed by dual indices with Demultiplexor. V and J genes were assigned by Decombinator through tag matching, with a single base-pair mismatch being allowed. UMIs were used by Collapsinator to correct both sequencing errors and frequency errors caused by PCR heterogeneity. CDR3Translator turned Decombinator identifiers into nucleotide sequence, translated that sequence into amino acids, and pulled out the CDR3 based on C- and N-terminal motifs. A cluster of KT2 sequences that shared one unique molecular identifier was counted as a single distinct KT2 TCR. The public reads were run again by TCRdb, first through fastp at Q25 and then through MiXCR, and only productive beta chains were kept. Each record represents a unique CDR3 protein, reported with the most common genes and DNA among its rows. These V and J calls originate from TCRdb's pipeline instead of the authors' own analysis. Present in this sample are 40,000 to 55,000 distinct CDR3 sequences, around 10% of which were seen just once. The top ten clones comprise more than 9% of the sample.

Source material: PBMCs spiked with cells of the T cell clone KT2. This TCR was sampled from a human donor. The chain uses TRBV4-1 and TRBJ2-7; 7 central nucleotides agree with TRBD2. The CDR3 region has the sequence CASSLRLAESYEQYF. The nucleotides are TGCGCCAGCAGCCTCCGGCTAGCGGAGTCCTACGAGCAGTACTTC.